What follows are 14 T cell receptor beta chains derived from one specimen sequenced in a study of graft-versus-host responses after intestinal transplantation. Their recognized antigens are unknown. Some clones are missing from TCRdb's copy, which holds only in-frame ones; the method was immunoSEQ multiplex PCR. The sample has about 100,000 clones; 85% to 95% are singletons. The input for sequencing was unstimulated CD8+ T cells sorted from spleen or lymph node cells, taken before intestinal transplant. These receptors all come from a human donor who received an intestinal transplant.

The chain has TRBV5-1 and TRBJ2-5, with 7 bases that match TRBD1. Germline CDR1 is SGHRS and CDR2 is YFSETQ. J was trimmed by 2 bases and V by 3 bases; bases with no gene match: 4. The CDR3 spans 14 residues. CDR3 sequence reads: CASSWGTDQETQYF. The DNA for the CDR3 is TGCGCCAGCAGCTGGGGGACAGATCAAGAGACCCAGTACTTC.

The sample holds one count of this clone. The chain recombines TRBV7-6 with TRBJ1-2; the D is unclear. Germline CDR1 is SGHVS and CDR2 is FNYEAQ. Trimming stripped 5 bases from V and 10 bases from J, with 14 bases between. The CDR3 extends over 12 amino acids. CDR3 residues: CASSLGGPIYTF. CDR3 DNA sequence: TGTGCCAGCAGCCTGGGAGGCCCCATCTACACCTTC. Filled out from reference TRBV7-6 and TRBJ1-2, the complete variable domain reads GAGVSQSPRYKVTKRGQDVALRCDPISGHVSLYWYRQALGQGPEFLTYFNYEAQQDKSGLPNDRFSAERPEGSISTLTIQRTEQRDSAMYRCASSLGGPIYTFGSGTRLTVV.

The table lists this clone with a count of one. This chain uses TRBV29-1 with TRBJ1-2; TRBD1 matches at 9 bases. This CDR3 has 14 residues. The J segment lost 5 bases and the V segment lost 4 bases, leaving 8 bases of the junction unmatched. Looked up from germline, CDR1 is SQVTM and CDR2 is ANQGSEA. The DNA for the CDR3 is TGCAGCGTTGTGTCCGGGACAGGGAGGTATGGCTACACCTTC. The encoded protein is CSVVSGTGRYGYTF.

The rearrangement joins TRBV27 to TRBJ1-1, with D perhaps TRBD1 (5 bases). V lost 4 bases to trimming and J lost 5 bases, with 11 bases between them. The germline CDR1 and CDR2 sequences are MNHEY and SMNVEV (reference sequence). The CDR3 is made up of 13 amino acids. The CDR3 nucleotides read TGTGCCAGCAGTTCTCTGGGGGGTACTGAAGCTTTCTTT. Translation gives CASSSLGGTEAFF.

V gene TRBV7-9 combines with J gene TRBJ1-5; a possible D gene is TRBD1 (6 bases). The germline CDR1 and CDR2 sequences are SEHNR and FQNEAQ (reference sequence). V was shortened by 2 bases and J by 8 bases, with 10 bases between the two germline ends. This CDR3 is built from 13 residues. The CDR3 sequence is CASSLQGIEPQHF. Written as DNA, the CDR3 is TGTGCCAGCAGCTTACAGGGGATCGAGCCCCAGCATTTT.

The chain carries TRBV9 and TRBJ1-5; possibly TRBD1 for D (6 bases). The CDR3 runs to 15 residues. Trimming took off 4 bases at V and 5 bases at J, with 16 bases between the two ends. CDR1 SGDLS and CDR2 YYNGEE come from the germline V gene. The CDR3 loop is CASSLQGLRDQPQHF. CDR3 coding DNA: TGTGCCAGCAGCCTCCAGGGGTTACGTGATCAGCCCCAGCATTTT. Supplemented by reference TRBV9 and TRBJ1-5, the full variable domain reads DSGVTQTPKHLITATGQRVTLRCSPRSGDLSVYWYQQSLDQGLQFLIQYYNGEERAKGNILERFSAQQFPDLHSELNLSSLELGDSALYFCASSLQGLRDQPQHFGDGTRLSIL.

J is TRBJ1-2 and V is TRBV27; TRBD1 agrees at 9 bases. The CDR3 sequence is 14 residues long. The germline CDR1 and CDR2 sequences are MNHEY and SMNVEV (reference sequence). The junction had 9 bases not matched to a gene; V was cut back by 9 bases and J by 4 bases. In DNA, the CDR3 is TGTGCCAGGGGAAGTCGGGACAGGGTCTATGGCTACACCTTC. This translates into CARGSRDRVYGYTF.

The rearrangement uses TRBV19 and TRBJ2-1; D perhaps matches TRBD2 (6 bases). Germline assignment: CDR1 LNHDA and CDR2 SQIVND (reference sequence). The CDR3 has 15 residues. Trimming cost V 1 base and J 11 bases, with 18 bases left between them. The CDR3 DNA reads TGTGCCAGTAGTATAGGGGAAGCGGGCCCCCTAAAGCAGTTCTTC. The encoded protein is CASSIGEAGPLKQFF.

The genes are TRBV11-2 and TRBJ2-7; TRBD1 or TRBD2 may be the D gene (5 bases each). Trimming took off 5 bases at V and 9 bases at J, with 23 bases between the two ends. Germline values: CDR1 SGHAT, CDR2 FQNNGV. The CDR3 sequence is 15 residues long. CDR3 protein: CASSLAPHSGTVQYF. The CDR3 DNA reads as TGTGCCAGCAGCCTAGCCCCACACTCAGGGACGGTGCAGTACTTC.

The chain recombines TRBV6-5 with TRBJ1-1; D gene ambiguous. V was cut by 2 bases and J by 3 bases, with 10 bases left in between. The CDR3 is 14 residues long. Germline CDR1 is MNHEY and CDR2 is SVGAGI. CDR3 bases: TGTGCCAGCAGTTACAGGGTGGGTCACACTGAAGCTTTCTTT. This gives the protein CASSYRVGHTEAFF.

This clone has just one count. This sequence joins TRBV15 and TRBJ1-2; D remains unclear. CDR1 and CDR2 from the germline V gene are LNHNV and YYDKDF (reference sequence). This CDR3 region has 14 residues. Trimming left V 6 bases short and J 0 bases short, with 11 bases between. CDR3 in DNA: TGTGCCACCAGTAACGAGAACTCTAACTATGGCTACACCTTC. It yields the protein CATSNENSNYGYTF.

This chain joins TRBV2 and TRBJ1-6, with D unclear. The germline CDR1 and CDR2 sequences are SNHLY and FYNNEI. The CDR3 spans 14 residues. Trimming took 3 bases from V and 0 from J, leaving 3 bases between them. The CDR3 spells CASSDSSYNSPLHF. CDR3 bases: TGTGCCAGCAGTGACAGCTCCTATAATTCACCCCTCCACTTT.

This chain links TRBV9 with TRBJ2-2; D perhaps matches TRBD1 (5 bases). V gave up 4 bases and J gave up 6 bases, with 19 bases separating them. CDR1 is SGDLS and CDR2 is YYNGEE in the germline V gene. This CDR3 contains 16 residues. The CDR3 DNA follows: TGTGCCAGCAGCTCACTCTTAGGCAGGGCGGCCGGGGAGCTGTTTTTT. Translation: CASSSLLGRAAGELFF.

The rearrangement joins TRBV4-1 to TRBJ2-7; possibly TRBD2 for D (7 bases). Trimming stripped 4 bases from V and 6 bases from J, with 19 bases between. CDR3 length: 15 amino acids. Germline CDR1 reads MGHRA; CDR2 reads YSYEKL. As DNA, the CDR3 is TGCGCCAGCAGCCTAAGGGGGGGAGGGGACGGCGAGCAGTACTTC. It is translated as CASSLRGGGDGEQYF.